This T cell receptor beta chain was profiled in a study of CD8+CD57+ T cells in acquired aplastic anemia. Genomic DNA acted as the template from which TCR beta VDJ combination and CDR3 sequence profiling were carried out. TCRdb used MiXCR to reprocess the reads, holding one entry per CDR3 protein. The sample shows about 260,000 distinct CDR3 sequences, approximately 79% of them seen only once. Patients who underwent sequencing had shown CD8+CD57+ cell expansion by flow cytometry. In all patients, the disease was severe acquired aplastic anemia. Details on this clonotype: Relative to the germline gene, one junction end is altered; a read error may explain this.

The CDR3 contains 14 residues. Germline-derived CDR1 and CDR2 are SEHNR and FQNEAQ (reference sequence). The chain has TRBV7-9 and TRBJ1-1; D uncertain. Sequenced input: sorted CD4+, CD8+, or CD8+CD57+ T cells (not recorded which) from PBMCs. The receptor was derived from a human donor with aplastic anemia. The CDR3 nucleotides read TGCGCCAGCAGCGATTACAGCATCACCACTGAGCCTTTCTTT. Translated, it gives CASSDYSITTEPFF.